The entry below gives a single T cell receptor (beta chain) sequence along with its context. Method: immunoSEQ multiplex PCR; TCRdb's copy keeps in-frame clones and lacks some. Of more than 2,000,000 clones listed, around 94% were seen once; the top ten hold 0.14%. Trimming at V came to 4 bases and at J to 5 bases, leaving 6 bases not matched to a gene. This CDR3 has 15 residues. Germline V lookup: CDR1 SGHTA, CDR2 FQGNSA. This entry belongs to a study of shared clonotypes between healthy human individuals. This TCR was recovered from a man in his late teens or twenties in good health. Sequenced material: naive CD4+ T cells sorted from blood. Described subset: CD45RA+ positively selected. The V gene is TRBV7-2, the J gene TRBJ2-5, with 11 nucleotides matching TRBD2. CDR3 loop: CASSSTSGGMETQYF. Written as DNA, the CDR3 is TGTGCCAGCAGCTCCACTAGCGGGGGAATGGAGACCCAGTACTTC.